The 32 T cell receptor beta chains below all came from one sample that was sequenced in a study of cytomegalovirus exposure and HLA in healthy donors. Only in-frame clones appear in the TCRdb table, and some are missing; sequencing was by immunoSEQ multiplex PCR. The sample contains some 290,000 clones, approximately 86% of which appear only once. The material sequenced was PBMCs. The receptor set was obtained from a man aged 25 to 45 in good health and CMV-seronegative.

The V gene is TRBV5-1, the J gene TRBJ2-1; 7 positions agree with TRBD2. The germline gives CDR1 SGHRS, CDR2 YFSETQ. The CDR3 is made up of 15 amino acids. The trim removed 7 bases at V and 2 bases at J, leaving 9 bases unmatched. The CDR3 region has the DNA TGCGCCAGCCACGGGACGGCGGGGGCCTACAATGAGCAGTTCTTC. Translated, it gives CASHGTAGAYNEQFF.

The genes are TRBV11-3 and TRBJ2-1; D possibly corresponds to TRBD2 (6 bases). V was shortened by 5 bases and J by 4 bases, with 12 bases between the two germline ends. Germline lookup yields CDR1 SGHNT and CDR2 YENEEA. This CDR3 comprises 14 residues. The CDR3 here is CASSVTAGYNEQFF. The CDR3 DNA reads as TGTGCCAGCAGCGTCACCGCGGGATACAATGAGCAGTTCTTC.

This sequence joins TRBV2 and TRBJ1-1; a possible D gene is TRBD1 (5 bases). CDR3 size: 15 residues. Between the trimmed V and J ends, which lost 5 bases and 3 bases, there was a span of 16 bases. From germline, CDR1 is SNHLY and CDR2 FYNNEI. The CDR3 nucleotides read TGTGCCAGCAGTCCAGGGTTTTCTACGTACACTGAAGCTTTCTTT. Its protein product is CASSPGFSTYTEAFF.

The chain recombines TRBV14 with TRBJ1-6; D is uncertain. Germline assignment: CDR1 SGHDN and CDR2 FVKESK. The CDR3 runs to 14 residues. V lost 0 bases to trimming and J lost 7 bases, with 7 bases between them. The CDR3 protein is CASSQEFRNSPLHF. CDR3 nucleotides: TGTGCCAGCAGCCAAGAGTTTCGGAATTCACCCCTCCACTTT.

The chain joins TRBV10-1 to TRBJ2-1; 7 bases fit TRBD2. Germline CDR1 is WNHNN and CDR2 is SYGVQD (reference sequence). This CDR3 region has 15 residues. Trimming at V came to 0 bases and at J to 8 bases, leaving 7 bases not matched to a gene. The DNA of the CDR3 is TGCGCCAGCAGTGAGTCGCCTAGCGGACTGGATGAGCAGTTCTTC. Residues: CASSESPSGLDEQFF.

The chain is built from TRBV6-5 and TRBJ1-2, with 8 bases identical to TRBD1. The CDR3 is 14 residues long. V lost 5 bases, J lost 4 bases, and 6 bases stayed unmatched. CDR1 and CDR2 (germline): MNHEY, SVGAGI. CDR3 sequence: CASSPRGQVYGYTF. CDR3 bases: TGTGCCAGCAGTCCCAGGGGGCAGGTCTATGGCTACACCTTC.

This clone was seen just once. The rearrangement links TRBV30 to TRBJ2-5; maybe TRBD1 (5 bases). CDR1 and CDR2 from the germline V gene are GTSNPN and SVGIG (reference sequence). There are 11 residues in the CDR3. V gave up 8 bases and J gave up 4 bases, with 11 bases separating them. The CDR3 DNA follows: TGTGCCCTGTCAGGGTTAGAGACCCAGTACTTC. Its protein is CALSGLETQYF.

This chain links TRBV6-1 with TRBJ2-3; TRBD1 aligns across 9 bases. CDR3 size: 15 residues. Germline V gene data show CDR1 as MNHNS and CDR2 as SASEGT. J was trimmed by 4 bases and V by 3 bases; bases with no gene match: 5. The DNA for the CDR3 is TGTGCCAGCAGTGAGACAGGGGGAGCCGCAGATACGCAGTATTTT. Translating gives CASSETGGAADTQYF.

This rearrangement joins TRBV7-9 to TRBJ1-1; the D gene is possibly TRBD1 (6 bases). Germline CDR1 SEHNR, CDR2 FQNEAQ (reference sequence). There are 13 residues in the CDR3. Trimming took off 5 bases at V and 7 bases at J, with 14 bases between the two ends. The CDR3 DNA reads as TGTGCCAGCAGCAGTGGGACAACAAATGAAGCTTTCTTT. Protein product: CASSSGTTNEAFF.

This chain uses TRBV27 with TRBJ2-3, with 8 positions matching TRBD2. The CDR3 consists of 15 residues. The junction had 10 bases not matched to a gene; V was cut back by 4 bases and J by 7 bases. Germline loops: CDR1 MNHEY, CDR2 SMNVEV (reference sequence). This chain's CDR3 is CASSSSGGDVYTQYF. In DNA, the CDR3 is TGTGCCAGCAGTTCGAGCGGGGGTGATGTTTATACGCAGTATTTT.

The sample holds one count of this clone. This chain joins TRBV2 and TRBJ2-1, with 8 bases that match TRBD2. This CDR3 has 15 residues. Germline CDR1 SNHLY, CDR2 FYNNEI. V dropped 3 bases and J dropped 8; count of bases not matched to a gene: 9. CDR3 bases: TGTGCCAGCAGTGACCCCGGGGGGGCTTTGCATGAGCAGTTCTTC. Translation: CASSDPGGALHEQFF.

The rearrangement links TRBV7-9 to TRBJ2-3; 8 positions match TRBD2. The CDR3 covers 16 residues. The germline V gene has CDR1 SEHNR and CDR2 FQNEAQ (reference sequence). V was clipped by 5 bases and J by 0 bases; unmatched bases: 7. The CDR3 region has the DNA TGTGCCAGCAGCGTCTTAGCGGGGACTAGCACAGATACGCAGTATTTT. Translating gives CASSVLAGTSTDTQYF.

The V gene is TRBV5-1, the J gene TRBJ1-2, with 8 bases lining up with TRBD1. The ends lost 4 bases at V and 6 bases at J; junction bases unmatched: 8. The CDR3 is 14 amino acids. From germline, CDR1 is SGHRS and CDR2 YFSETQ. CDR3: CASSPMTGEDGYTF. For the CDR3, the DNA is TGCGCCAGCAGCCCGATGACAGGGGAAGATGGCTACACCTTC. The whole variable domain, remainder taken from reference TRBV5-1 and TRBJ1-2, is KAGVTQTPRYLIKTRGQQVTLSCSPISGHRSVSWYQQTPGQGLQFLFEYFSETQRNKGNFPGRFSGRQFSNSRSEMNVSTLELGDSALYLCASSPMTGEDGYTFGSGTRLTVV.

This clone was counted between two and nine times. This chain uses TRBV4-2 with TRBJ2-7; 8 bases match TRBD2. J was trimmed by 3 bases and V by 4 bases; bases with no gene match: 5. This CDR3 is built from 14 residues. CDR1 LGHNA and CDR2 YNFKEQ come from the germline V gene. CDR3 DNA: TGTGCCAGCAGCCCCAGGACTAGCCACTACGAGCAGTACTTC. Protein: CASSPRTSHYEQYF.

The chain carries TRBV6-6 and TRBJ1-2; D gene ambiguous. Germline V CDR1 and CDR2: MNHNY, SVGAGI (reference sequence). This CDR3 is built from 14 residues. Trimming took off 0 bases at V and 4 bases at J, with 9 bases between the two ends. CDR3 sequence reads: CASSYSQDFYGYTF. CDR3 sequence (DNA): TGTGCCAGCAGTTACTCTCAGGACTTCTATGGCTACACCTTC.

This chain connects TRBV4-3 to TRBJ2-3, with TRBD2 matching over 11 bases. After removal of 0 bases from V and 4 bases from J, the junction contained 12 bases not matched to a gene. CDR1 and CDR2 from the germline V gene are LGHNA and YSLEER. This CDR3 has 19 residues. The CDR3 bases are TGCGCCAGCAGCCAAGATGGTATTAGCGGGGGGGCTGTGGCAGATACGCAGTATTTT. This sequence encodes CASSQDGISGGAVADTQYF.

The chain combines TRBV5-1 with TRBJ1-2, with D possibly TRBD1 on 6 matching bases. V shed 3 bases and J shed 6 bases, with 15 bases lying between them. The CDR3 spans 14 residues. The germline V gene encodes CDR1 SGHRS and CDR2 YFSETQ. The CDR3 nucleotides are TGCGCCAGCAGCTACCGGGGGGCCGGGGATGGCTACACCTTC. Protein sequence: CASSYRGAGDGYTF. Full variable domain (missing parts from reference TRBV5-1 and TRBJ1-2): KAGVTQTPRYLIKTRGQQVTLSCSPISGHRSVSWYQQTPGQGLQFLFEYFSETQRNKGNFPGRFSGRQFSNSRSEMNVSTLELGDSALYLCASSYRGAGDGYTFGSGTRLTVV.

This clone has just one count. V is TRBV7-2 and J is TRBJ1-3, with 11 bases lining up with TRBD1. V lost 5 bases, J lost 10 bases, and 7 bases stayed unmatched. Germline values: CDR1 SGHTA, CDR2 FQGNSA. CDR3 size: 14 residues. CDR3: CASSTDRGRRTIYF. The CDR3 DNA sequence: TGTGCCAGCAGCACGGACAGGGGGCGGCGGACCATATATTTT.

The gene calls are TRBV28 and TRBJ2-2, with a weak D call TRBD1 (6 bases). The germline CDR1 and CDR2 sequences are MDHEN and SYDVKM. This CDR3 is 15 amino acids long. The V end was cut by 5 bases, the J end by 0 bases, with 10 bases between. CDR3 residues: CASSPTGTNTGELFF. DNA of the CDR3: TGTGCCAGCAGTCCTACAGGGACGAACACCGGGGAGCTGTTTTTT.

This rearrangement joins TRBV28 to TRBJ2-5; 7 bases agree with TRBD1. Germline V gene data show CDR1 as MDHEN and CDR2 as SYDVKM. CDR3 length equals 14 residues. Germline trimming cut 5 bases from V and 7 bases from J; bases unmatched to any gene: 10. The CDR3, as DNA: TGTGCCAGCAGTCAACGGACAGGCGTGGGGACCCAGTACTTC. Translation gives CASSQRTGVGTQYF.

The chain links TRBV4-1 to TRBJ2-7, with D perhaps matching TRBD2 (6 bases). Germline V gene sequence: CDR1 MGHRA, CDR2 YSYEKL. Trimming stripped 4 bases from V and 6 bases from J, with 13 bases between. The CDR3 extends over 13 amino acids. The CDR3 sequence: CASSPLGGGEQYF. The CDR3 DNA reads TGCGCCAGCAGCCCCCTGGGAGGCGGCGAGCAGTACTTC.

CDR3 amino acids: CASSLPGTDNYGYTF. The CDR3 DNA sequence: TGTGCCAGCAGCTTACCCGGGACAGATAACTATGGCTACACCTTC. The chain links TRBV7-9 to TRBJ1-2, with 7 bases that match TRBD1. This CDR3 is built from 15 residues. The V gene end was trimmed by 2 bases and the J gene end by 1 base; junction bases not matched to a gene: 4. The V gene's germline CDR1 is SEHNR and CDR2 FQNEAQ (reference sequence).

Only a few counts were recorded for this clone. The CDR3 DNA is TGTCGAATAAGGGGGGGCGGCTACACCTTC. It encodes CRIRGGGYTF. The V gene is TRBV6-1, the J gene TRBJ1-2; D possibly corresponds to TRBD1 (6 bases). Per the germline V gene, CDR1 is MNHNS and CDR2 is SASEGT. This CDR3 comprises 10 residues.

The V call is TRBV29-1, the J call TRBJ1-1; the D is unclear. The CDR3 covers 13 residues. Germline-derived CDR1 and CDR2 are SQVTM and ANQGSEA. Trimming stripped 1 base from V and 6 bases from J, with 12 bases between. Here the CDR3 reads CSVEGRSVAEAFF. The CDR3 nucleotides are TGCAGCGTTGAAGGAAGAAGCGTGGCTGAAGCTTTCTTT. Full variable domain (remainder filled in from reference TRBV29-1 and TRBJ1-1): SAVISQKPSRDICQRGTSLTIQCQVDSQVTMMFWYRQQPGQSLTLIATANQGSEATYESGFVIDKFPISRPNLTFSTLTVSNMSPEDSSIYLCSVEGRSVAEAFFGQGTRLTVV.

The chain combines TRBV19 with TRBJ1-1; 10 nucleotides match TRBD1. This CDR3 has 16 residues. The V gene end was trimmed by 9 bases and the J gene end by 2 bases; junction bases not matched to a gene: 12. The germline V gene encodes CDR1 LNHDA and CDR2 SQIVND (reference sequence). The CDR3 coding sequence is TGTGCCAGCACGAGTAGGGGACAGGGGTTTAACACTGAAGCTTTCTTT. It yields the protein CASTSRGQGFNTEAFF.

The table lists this clone with a count of one. This chain joins TRBV6-1 and TRBJ2-5; 8 bases agree with TRBD1. Germline trimming cut 3 bases from V and 2 bases from J; bases unmatched to any gene: 8. Germline CDR1 MNHNS, CDR2 SASEGT. The CDR3 is 16 amino acids. Here the CDR3 reads CASSDPDRVGQETQYF. In DNA form, the CDR3 reads TGTGCCAGCAGTGACCCGGACAGGGTTGGACAAGAGACCCAGTACTTC.

J is TRBJ2-7 and V is TRBV7-2; 10 bases line up with TRBD2. Germline V gene lookup returns CDR1 SGHTA and CDR2 FQGNSA. The CDR3 loop spans 15 amino acids. Trimming cost V 8 bases and J 6 bases; bases outside gene matches: 13. CDR3 coding DNA: TGTGCCAGCGGCCAGCGGGGGGGGCGGTTCAGCGAGCAGTACTTC. Amino acid sequence: CASGQRGGRFSEQYF.

The chain has TRBV7-9 and TRBJ1-4, with a weak D call TRBD1 (6 bases). The V and J ends lost 0 bases and 0 bases respectively, with 11 bases between them. In germline, CDR1 is SEHNR, CDR2 FQNEAQ (reference sequence). The CDR3 totals 17 residues. The CDR3 region is CASSLATGSPTNEKLFF. The CDR3 bases are TGTGCCAGCAGCTTAGCTACAGGGAGCCCAACTAATGAAAAACTGTTTTTT. The variable domain in full, with the rest retrieved from reference TRBV7-9 and TRBJ1-4, is DTGVSQNPRHKITKRGQNVTFRCDPISEHNRLYWYRQTLGQGPEFLTYFQNEAQLEKSRLLSDRFSAERPKGSFSTLEIQRTEQGDSAMYLCASSLATGSPTNEKLFFGSGTQLSVL.

J is TRBJ1-1 and V is TRBV28; no firm D call. The CDR3 sequence is 13 residues long. The V end was cut by 3 bases, the J end by 5 bases, with 10 bases between. In germline, CDR1 is MDHEN, CDR2 SYDVKM. Here the CDR3 reads CASSLEGRTEAFF. CDR3 DNA sequence: TGTGCCAGCAGTTTGGAAGGGAGGACTGAAGCTTTCTTT.

The chain has TRBV27 and TRBJ1-2; D might be TRBD1 (6 bases). The CDR3 runs 14 residues. V was trimmed by 8 bases and J by 4 bases, leaving 17 bases between them. CDR1 is MNHEY, CDR2 SMNVEV, per germline (reference sequence). The CDR3 nucleotides are TGTGCCAGCCGAAGGGGGGGGCTGGGCTATGGCTACACCTTC. This translates into CASRRGGLGYGYTF.

The V and J genes are TRBV27 and TRBJ2-7; maybe TRBD2 (5 bases). V was clipped by 4 bases and J by 1 base, with 8 bases between them. Germline values: CDR1 MNHEY, CDR2 SMNVEV (reference sequence). There are 13 residues in the CDR3. Here the CDR3 DNA reads TGTGCCAGCAGTTCCGGGGTTTCCTACGAGCAGTACTTC. Protein sequence: CASSSGVSYEQYF.

V usage is TRBV5-1 and J usage is TRBJ2-4; D perhaps matches TRBD1 (6 bases). Germline V gives CDR1 SGHRS, CDR2 YFSETQ. Trimming cost V 3 bases and J 4 bases, with 11 bases left between them. The CDR3 spans 14 residues. In DNA, the CDR3 is TGCGCCAGCAGCTCGGACAGAGCTAAAAACATTCAGTACTTC. Its translation: CASSSDRAKNIQYF.